The rows below give T cell receptor beta chains drawn from one sample of a study of neoadjuvant anti-PD-1 for oral cavity cancer. TCRdb's copy holds only in-frame clones and misses some; the assay was immunoSEQ multiplex PCR. Among 55,000 to 80,000 clones listed, roughly 90% were seen once. This specimen consisted of PBMCs, obtained after nivolumab (anti-PD-1) treatment. Receptors were obtained from a person between 40 and 79 years old with oral cavity squamous cell carcinoma. Both conserved end residues are part of each CDR3. A D gene is named only where the DNA matches it firmly. The listing skips clone size in some rows; elsewhere it reads once, few, many or a size class.

>.|TRBV5-1|16|TRBJ2-1|TRBD2
CASRNLLAGGHNEQFF
TGCGCCAGCAGGAACCTACTAGCGGGGGGCCACAATGAGCAGTTCTTC
>.|TRBV29-1|13|TRBJ1-1|.
CSVSVGGDTEAFF
TGCAGCGTTTCGGTTGGTGGAGACACTGAAGCTTTCTTT
>few|TRBV7-9|17|TRBJ2-5|TRBD2
CASSDKLLAGGEETQYF
TGTGCCAGCAGCGACAAACTACTAGCGGGGGGCGAAGAGACCCAGTACTTC
>.|TRBV15|14|TRBJ2-7|.
CATSRGGFAYEQYF
TGTGCCACCAGCAGAGGCGGTTTTGCCTACGAGCAGTACTTC
>once|TRBV10-3|18|TRBJ2-5|.
CATNSISGTRFRRETQYF
TGTGCCACCAACAGTATTTCCGGGACACGGTTTAGGCGAGAGACCCAGTACTTC
>.|TRBV6-5|14|TRBJ2-7|.
CASRFYKSSYEQYF
TGTGCCAGCAGGTTTTACAAGAGCTCCTACGAGCAGTACTTC
>.|TRBV7-8|12|TRBJ2-5|TRBD1
CASSQHRGAQYF
TGTGCCAGCAGCCAGCACAGGGGGGCCCAGTACTTC
>few|TRBV10-1|14|TRBJ2-2|.
CASSKTGTTGELFF
TGCGCCAGCAGTAAGACAGGTACCACCGGGGAGCTGTTTTTT
>.|TRBV11-1|14|TRBJ2-7|TRBD2
CASSLASGRYEQYF
TGTGCCAGCAGCTTGGCTAGCGGGAGATACGAGCAGTACTTC
>.|TRBV30|18|TRBJ1-3|TRBD1
CAWKRKGAGAISGNTIYF
TGTGCCTGGAAAAGAAAGGGGGCAGGGGCGATCTCTGGAAACACCATATATTTT
>once|TRBV5-1|14|TRBJ1-1|.
CASKVRETNTEAFF
TGCGCCAGCAAGGTCCGTGAGACCAACACTGAAGCTTTCTTT
>few|TRBV29-1|14|TRBJ2-7|TRBD2
CSVLGSGSSYEQYF
TGCAGCGTTTTAGGTAGCGGGAGCTCCTACGAGCAGTACTTC
>.|TRBV7-2|16|TRBJ1-6|TRBD1
CASSLAGGLSNSPLHF
TGTGCCAGCAGCTTAGCAGGGGGCTTGAGTAATTCACCCCTCCACTTT
>.|TRBV10-3|14|TRBJ2-7|.
CATHRAGLTHEQYF
TGTGCCACCCACCGGGCAGGGCTGACCCACGAGCAGTACTTC
>.|TRBV11-2|16|TRBJ1-1|.
CASSFSFGKAGTEAFF
TGTGCCAGCAGTTTTTCCTTTGGTAAGGCAGGAACTGAAGCTTTCTTT
>.|TRBV15|17|TRBJ2-5|.
CATSRDINNMDQETQYF
TGTGCCACCAGCAGAGATATAAATAACATGGATCAAGAGACCCAGTACTTC
>.|TRBV7-9|14|TRBJ1-1|.
CASSLGSGSAEAFF
TGTGCCAGCAGCTTAGGGTCAGGGAGCGCTGAAGCTTTCTTT
>.|TRBV7-6|17|TRBJ2-2|TRBD1
CASSPNPGQGRSGELFF
TGTGCCAGCAGCCCGAACCCGGGACAGGGGCGGTCCGGGGAGCTGTTTTTT
>.|TRBV9|15|TRBJ2-2|.
CASSVGGTQAGELFF
TGTGCCAGCAGCGTAGGGGGCACCCAGGCCGGGGAGCTGTTTTTT
>once|TRBV5-5|19|TRBJ2-1|TRBD2
CASSQRFPPLAGGAGEQFF
TGTGCCAGCAGCCAGAGATTTCCACCTCTAGCGGGAGGGGCGGGTGAGCAGTTCTTC
>.|TRBV29-1|13|TRBJ1-1|.
CSVGGQSNTEAFF
TGCAGCGTTGGAGGACAGTCGAACACTGAAGCTTTCTTT
>.|TRBV2|14|TRBJ2-7|TRBD1
CASGTGTGVDEQYF
TGTGCCAGCGGAACCGGGACAGGGGTGGACGAGCAGTACTTC
>.|TRBV4-1|14|TRBJ2-3|.
CASSQETVTDTQYF
TGCGCCAGCAGCCAAGAAACGGTCACAGATACGCAGTATTTT
>.|TRBV11-3|15|TRBJ2-5|TRBD1
CASSLGQTGQETQYF
TGTGCCAGCAGCTTAGGTCAGACAGGGCAAGAGACCCAGTACTTC
>.|TRBV5-1|15|TRBJ2-2|TRBD2
CASSLSLGGAGELFF
TGCGCCAGCAGCTTGTCCCTGGGAGGGGCGGGGGAGCTGTTTTTT
>.|TRBV5-1|12|TRBJ2-2|.
CASRETTGELFF
TGCGCCAGCCGGGAGACTACCGGGGAGCTGTTTTTT
>.|TRBV4-1|16|TRBJ2-3|.
CASSQVSGLASDTQYF
TGCGCCAGCAGCCAAGTCTCTGGGCTAGCGTCAGATACGCAGTATTTT
>.|TRBV7-3|16|TRBJ1-2|TRBD1
CASSPTARDSPYGYTF
TGTGCCAGCAGCCCCACAGCTCGGGACAGCCCTTATGGCTACACCTTC
>.|TRBV18|15|TRBJ1-5|.
CASSPQESGNQPQHF
TGTGCCAGCTCACCACAAGAATCGGGCAATCAGCCCCAGCATTTT
>few|TRBV5-1|16|TRBJ2-1|TRBD1
CASSLPTGVAYNEQFF
TGCGCCAGCAGCCTACCGACAGGGGTCGCCTACAATGAGCAGTTCTTC
>once|TRBV4-1|16|TRBJ2-5|.
CASSQLGPGSEETQYF
TGCGCCAGCAGCCAATTGGGGCCGGGATCCGAGGAGACCCAGTACTTC
>.|TRBV5-1|14|TRBJ2-7|.
CASSLTAPYYEQYF
TGCGCCAGCAGCTTGACCGCTCCTTACTACGAGCAGTACTTC
>.|TRBV5-6|16|TRBJ2-3|TRBD2
CASSRRGTRFTDTQYF
TGTGCCAGCAGCCGGAGAGGGACTAGATTCACAGATACGCAGTATTTT
>.|TRBV5-6|12|TRBJ1-2|.
CASSSSREGYTF
TGTGCCAGCAGCTCAAGTCGGGAAGGCTACACCTTC
>once|TRBV15|13|TRBJ1-5|.
CATSISGGQPQHF
TGTGCCACCAGCATTTCAGGTGGCCAGCCCCAGCATTTT
>.|TRBV9|14|TRBJ2-1|.
CASSVAGSRNEQFF
TGTGCCAGCAGCGTCGCGGGATCTAGGAATGAGCAGTTCTTC
>.|TRBV5-5|17|TRBJ2-7|.
CASSLEVPVKYSYEQYF
TGTGCCAGCAGCTTGGAGGTCCCCGTGAAATATTCCTACGAGCAGTACTTC
>.|TRBV5-1|15|TRBJ1-2|.
CASSLTAPQTYGYTF
TGCGCCAGCAGCTTAACAGCGCCGCAAACATATGGCTACACCTTC
>once|TRBV30|13|TRBJ1-5|.
CAWSVLGLQPQHF
TGTGCCTGGAGTGTCTTGGGGTTACAGCCCCAGCATTTT
>.|TRBV27|14|TRBJ2-7|.
CASSFRRTAYEQYF
TGTGCCAGCAGTTTTAGGCGGACAGCCTACGAGCAGTACTTC
>.|TRBV5-4|14|TRBJ1-2|.
CASSPGEGPRGYTF
TGTGCCAGCAGCCCCGGCGAGGGTCCCCGAGGCTACACCTTC
>once|TRBV5-6|16|TRBJ1-1|TRBD1
CASSLAGTEALSGAFF
TGTGCCAGCAGCTTGGCCGGGACAGAGGCGCTCTCTGGAGCTTTCTTT
>.|TRBV4-2|16|TRBJ2-7|TRBD1
CASSQRGGQGFYEQYF
TGTGCCAGCAGCCAAAGGGGCGGACAGGGGTTCTACGAGCAGTACTTC
>.|TRBV5-1|15|TRBJ2-5|.
CASSLAAVYQETQYF
TGCGCCAGCAGCTTGGCCGCTGTGTACCAAGAGACCCAGTACTTC
>.|TRBV18|15|TRBJ2-7|TRBD2
CASSTSGINSYEQYF
TGTGCCAGCTCAACTAGCGGGATAAACTCCTACGAGCAGTACTTC
>.|TRBV5-1|15|TRBJ2-3|TRBD1
CASSIGQVRTDTQYF
TGCGCCAGCAGCATCGGACAGGTACGCACAGATACGCAGTATTTT
>once|TRBV7-9|13|TRBJ2-3|.
CASQASSTDTQYF
TGTGCCAGTCAGGCTTCTAGCACAGATACGCAGTATTTT
>.|TRBV2|14|TRBJ2-5|.
CASRTGTNQETQYF
TGTGCCAGCAGAACCGGGACGAACCAAGAGACCCAGTACTTC
>.|TRBV6-4|15|TRBJ2-3|TRBD2
CASSEGGGATDTQYF
TGTGCCAGCAGTGAGGGCGGGGGGGCCACAGATACGCAGTATTTT
>once|TRBV7-9|13|TRBJ2-2|.
CASSLEWAGELFF
TGTGCCAGCAGCTTAGAGTGGGCCGGGGAGCTGTTTTTT
>.|TRBV10-3|17|TRBJ1-2|.
CAISESTRGLGGYGYTF
TGTGCCATCAGTGAGTCGACTCGGGGACTGGGGGGTTATGGCTACACCTTC
>.|TRBV4-1|17|TRBJ1-2|TRBD1
CASSQDPGTGTGDGYTF
TGCGCCAGCAGCCAAGATCCCGGGACAGGCACAGGGGATGGCTACACCTTC
>.|TRBV5-6|13|TRBJ2-3|.
CASSLGPSDTQYF
TGTGCCAGCAGCTTGGGTCCATCGGATACGCAGTATTTT
>.|TRBV7-8|13|TRBJ2-3|.
CASSFRGTDTQYF
TGTGCCAGCAGCTTTCGCGGCACAGATACGCAGTATTTT
>.|TRBV7-9|13|TRBJ1-1|.
CAMDGRGNTEAFF
TGTGCTATGGACGGCAGGGGGAACACTGAAGCTTTCTTT
>once|TRBV5-4|16|TRBJ2-7|.
CARTQDGGDAGYEQYF
TGTGCCAGGACCCAAGATGGGGGTGACGCGGGCTACGAGCAGTACTTC
>.|TRBV5-8|14|TRBJ2-2|.
CASSLAGSTGELFF
TGTGCCAGCAGTTTAGCAGGATCCACCGGGGAGCTGTTTTTT
>.|TRBV6-1|10|TRBJ2-5|.
CASREETQYF
TGTGCCAGCAGGGAAGAGACCCAGTACTTC
>.|TRBV28|13|TRBJ1-5|.
CASSSSGRGPQHF
.
>few|TRBV7-6|15|TRBJ1-3|.
CASSALFRSGNTIYF
TGTGCCAGCAGCGCCCTGTTTCGCTCTGGAAACACCATATATTTT